The T cell receptor beta chain described here comes from a study of post-analysis software for immune sequencing data (dated by TCRdb to 2015 to 2017). Regarding the complete study: Disease courses on record covered relapsing-remitting, secondary progressive and progressive-relapsing multiple sclerosis, though some patients had no subtype annotation. The patient repertoires were compared against about a dozen previously published healthy control repertoires obtained from donors aged roughly 6 to 26 years. A subset of samples was prepared in parallel using single-end sample barcoding, then pooled and co-amplified after Illumina adapter ligation.

V lost 6 bases and J lost 0 bases; the stretch between them is 15 bases long. Measured from the cysteine to the phenylalanine, the CDR3 is 14 residues long. Only the CDR3 region is kept as DNA, spanning 42 bases read in frame from base 1. Taken from the germline V gene, the CDR1 and CDR2 loops are SQVTM and ANQGSEA. The investigation overall reported the following: Direct clustering with F measure showed strong co-clustering of samples prepared in the same batch, prompting a batch-effect correction. Normalized Chao1 diversity was significantly lower in multiple sclerosis patients than controls, suggesting substantial peripheral T-cell clonal expansion. The multiple sclerosis patient group was slightly younger than the control group. Significantly higher frequencies in patients than in controls were found for roughly 5 TRBV segments, including TRBV5-6, TRBV5-1 and TRBV20-1.

Library preparation used PCR. Sequencing relied on an Illumina HiSeq 2500. To reduce PCR and sequencing biases, unique molecular identifiers were incorporated into the TCR beta cDNA libraries. Per 1 to 10 million input T cells, some 500,000 cDNA molecules were obtained, such that each molecule approximated one T cell. The same protocol used for the earlier healthy control dataset was applied to prepare and sequence the patient libraries. Samples belonging to the same batch were prepared together, multiplexed and sequenced on a shared HiSeq lane. On the authors' methods: Raw barcoded reads were processed with MIGEC, and single-read molecular identifier groups were discarded before consensus assembly and CDR3 extraction. Clonotype tables were post-analysed with VDJtools, normalizing diversity by down-sampling all datasets to the smallest sample size. Repertoire overlap clustering matched CDR3 amino acid but not nucleotide sequences to correct batch-related cross-sample contamination. Through fastp at Q25 and MiXCR, TCRdb rebuilt clones from the public reads, retaining in-frame beta chains. Identical CDR3 protein sequences are pooled into one entry, listed with their most common genes and DNA. The V and J calls and clone size come from TCRdb's table, not from the authors' own analysis. In all, the sample holds 750,000 to 950,000 distinct CDR3 sequences, and roughly 50% of those were seen once. Roughly 4.4% of the sample comes from the top ten.

To demonstrate the VDJtools post-analysis software, TCR beta repertoires were profiled from the peripheral blood of some 12 young patients with multiple sclerosis. The multiple sclerosis patients were children and adolescents between roughly 6 and 17 years of age. This clonotype has just a few counts. This clone's antigen is unknown. Base-call qualities are not available, and no considerably larger clone is one nucleotide away. Input material: blood. Recombination connected TRBV29-1 to TRBJ2-7; TRBD1 could be the D gene, as 5 bases match. This receptor was obtained from a girl aged 5 to 17 with multiple sclerosis. The CDR3 reads as follows: CSVGPGLSSYEQYF. The DNA is TGCAGCGTCGGCCCAGGGCTCAGCTCCTACGAGCAGTACTTC.